The T cell receptor (beta chain) under discussion was sequenced for a study of shared clonotypes between healthy human individuals (dated by TCRdb to 2018 to 2021). For the study in its entirety: A few men and a couple of women, aged 18 to 49 years, made up the cohort. For each donor, CD4 naive and CD4 memory were each run on three plates, CD8 naive on two plates, and CD8 memory on one plate. To estimate repertoire size and how much clonotype sharing occurs between individuals, the study deeply sequenced the blood TCR repertoires of 4 to 6 healthy adults. To increase sequencing depth and limit assay-specific biases, different laboratories used diverse techniques to prepare libraries and sequence TCR repertoires. Each donor's leukapheresis produced roughly between roughly 0.94 and 9.5 billion PBMCs. General study outcomes and caveats: About 5% of naive CD4, 3% to 4% of naive CD8, roughly 2.4% of memory CD4, and 0.35% to 0.5% of memory CD8 clonotypes were shared across several donors. The genetic and exposure-history diversity represented was limited by the small number of donors. Compared with non-shared clonotypes, clonotypes shared by all four sorted-subset donors had higher generation probabilities. Sampling was restricted to blood, and TCR repertoires in tissue are likely to differ from TCR repertoires in blood. Pairwise subsampling indicated that sequencing depth was expected to affect the degree of clonotype sharing among donors. Rarefaction of sorted-subset datasets indicated incomplete sequencing despite the large sequencing depth. Estimated clonotype richness was generally larger for naive than for memory subsets.

Turning to this clone: The antigen it binds to is not known. Per-nucleotide qualities are absent, and no much larger clonotype sits a single base away.

The donors were healthy, HIV-negative adults who had no recently reported acute infections or vaccinations. Only Caucasian adults living in Nashville, Tennessee, USA were represented among the donors. CD4+ T cells were enriched by magnetic negative selection; naive cells were then positively selected on CD45RA, and the negative fraction formed the memory subset. Blood was collected by leukapheresis, and PBMCs were isolated by Ficoll-Histopaque density gradient centrifugation and then cryopreserved in liquid nitrogen vapor phase. Analytical flow cytometry was used to check the purity and quantity of each magnetically sorted T cell population. Each sorted fraction had its genomic DNA isolated and then quantified by UV absorbance on a Nanodrop 2000c. Using the deep immunoSEQ assay, multiplex PCR amplified TCR CDR3 regions from genomic DNA. For each cell subset, the extracted genomic DNA was distributed evenly across all wells of several immunoSEQ 96-well plates, and each plate served as one replicate. For sorted subsets, each replicate PCR was loaded with roughly 200 ng genomic DNA, equivalent to about 30,000 T cell genomes. Purified libraries were quantified with a Qubit 3.0 fluorometer, sized on a Bioanalyzer 2100, and re-quantified with the KAPA Library Quantification kit. A separate single-read 150-cycle Illumina NextSeq 550 flow cell was used to sequence each immunoSEQ 96-well plate. The authors' analysis ran thus. Because the immunoSEQ output held only junctional sequences and lacked quality scores, the filtering could not match the filtering applied to full-length reads. To assign V/J genes and CDR3, sequences were annotated against IMGT germline references using PyIR, a Python wrapper for IgBLAST v1.9. Any read was removed if the V/J assignment was weak (E-value above 1e-6), the CDR3 was missing, or the read contained stop codons, out-of-frame junctions, or ambiguous translated residues. V3J clonotypes were defined by identical inferred V gene, J gene, and CDR3 amino acid sequence. The percentage overlap between two repertoires was calculated by dividing the number of shared unique clonotypes by the size of the smaller repertoire. Richness of each repertoire was evaluated using RTK rarefaction, the Chao1 estimator, and Recon v2.1 estimates of unobserved clonotypes. Generation probabilities were computed with OLGA for all TCRbeta clonotypes obtained by the gDNA method from a few donors. TCRdb re-hosts the immuneACCESS table, in-frame sequences only. Its copies lack some clones; in the studies checked, an unresolved V gene accounts for under half of them, and the cause for the rest is not known. V and J calls and clone size are copied from that table; D and trimming were computed from the DNA. The sample profile shows around 350,000 clones; 73% of them were found once. The biggest ten clones account for 8% to 13% of the sample.

V and J lose 3 bases and 6 bases, and a span of 14 bases separates them. Per the germline V gene, SGHTA is the CDR1 and FQGNSA is the CDR2. There are 15 amino acids in the CDR3, from cysteine to phenylalanine inclusive. Only the CDR3 DNA stays, 45 bases, in frame from base 1. Recombination linked TRBV7-2 to TRBJ1-4; D gene: possibly TRBD1, on 5 matching bases. Sample: memory CD4+ T cells sorted from blood. The cell subset or site label here, explained by the study, means: CD45RA-negative fraction. The clonotype comes from a young man in good health. In nucleotides, the sequence is TGTGCCAGCAGCTTTTTATCAGGGTACGATGAAAAACTGTTTTTT. Its protein reads: CASSFLSGYDEKLFF.